One and the same sample provided the 25 T cell receptor beta chains below, sequenced in a study of identical twins. One entry per CDR3 protein, called by TCRdb with MiXCR from the 5' RACE reads. The sample yields roughly 190,000 distinct CDR3 sequences, roughly 15% seen once. This same sample was also part of a study on T cells expressing NK-cell markers.

Sample: CD8+ T cells sorted from blood. The source of these receptors is a woman between 18 and 29 years old in good health.

The J gene is TRBJ2-1, the V gene TRBV11-2, with D tentatively TRBD2 (6 bases). Germline V gene lookup returns CDR1 SGHAT and CDR2 FQNNGV. CDR3 length equals 16 residues. Trimming took off 0 bases at V and 4 bases at J, with 13 bases between the two ends. For the CDR3, the DNA is TGTGCCAGCAGCTTAGAGAGGGCTAGCGTGTACAATGAGCAGTTCTTC. Its protein product is CASSLERASVYNEQFF. Based on the CDR3 plus reference TRBV11-2 and TRBJ2-1, the full variable domain is EAGVAQSPRYKIIEKRQSVAFWCNPISGHATLYWYQQILGQGPKLLIQFQNNGVVDDSQLPKDRFSAERLKGVDSTLKIQPAKLEDSAVYLCASSLERASVYNEQFFGPGTRLTVL.

This clonotype was picked up a small number of times. The CDR3 sequence: CASIDGRLTNEQFF. For the CDR3, the DNA is TGTGCCAGCATCGATGGGAGGCTAACCAATGAGCAGTTCTTC. The chain joins TRBV12-3 or TRBV12-4 to TRBJ2-1, with a weak D call TRBD2 (6 bases). The CDR3 covers 14 residues. Trimming shortened V by 7 bases and J by 6 bases, and 16 bases separated the two germline ends.

This clonotype was found a few times. One junction end does not reproduce the germline sequence, and a read error may be involved. The rearrangement uses TRBV6-2 or TRBV6-3 and TRBJ2-1; TRBD2 is a possible D gene (7 bases). The CDR3 is 11 residues long. Germline CDR1 MNHEY, CDR2 SVGEGT. The CDR3 region has the DNA TGTGCCTGCAGGGGAGGGCGGGAGCAGTTCTTC. This sequence encodes CACRGGREQFF.

This chain links TRBV5-5 with TRBJ2-7; D is undetermined. Germline CDR1 is SGHKS and CDR2 is YYEKEE (reference sequence). This CDR3 has 15 amino acids. V lost 0 bases and J lost 1, with 11 bases in between. The CDR3 sequence is CASSLALGNSYEQYF. DNA of the CDR3: TGTGCCAGCAGCTTGGCATTGGGGAATTCCTACGAGCAGTACTTC.

The chain joins TRBV5-6 to TRBJ2-1; 9 bases align to TRBD2. The CDR3 is 15 amino acids. V lost 0 bases, J lost 9 bases, and 7 bases stayed unmatched. The germline V gene encodes CDR1 SGHDT and CDR2 YYEEEE. The CDR3 DNA is TGTGCCAGCAGCTTGGGAGTAGCGGGAGTAGTTGAGCAGTTCTTC. Its protein is CASSLGVAGVVEQFF. Based on the CDR3 plus reference TRBV5-6 and TRBJ2-1, the full variable domain is DAGVTQSPTHLIKTRGQQVTLRCSPKSGHDTVSWYQQALGQGPQFIFQYYEEEERQRGNFPDRFSGHQFPNYSSELNVNALLLGDSALYLCASSLGVAGVVEQFFGPGTRLTVL.

The rearrangement links TRBV13 to TRBJ1-1; D is uncertain. CDR1 and CDR2 from the germline V gene are PRHDT and FYEKMQ (reference sequence). The CDR3 runs 13 residues. V was trimmed by 5 bases and J by 6 bases, leaving 13 bases between them. CDR3 in DNA: TGTGCCAGCAGCCCCTCGTTCGGGGCTGAAGCTTTCTTT. This translates into CASSPSFGAEAFF.

J is TRBJ2-2 and V is TRBV21-1; no DNA check was done on the table's D call, TRBD1. TRBV21-1 is given as a pseudogene. CDR3 length equals 17 residues. The CDR3: CASSKALEGDNTGELFF. The CDR3 region has the DNA TGTGCCAGCAGCAAAGCGTTGGAGGGGGACAACACCGGGGAGCTGTTTTTT.

This clonotype was counted only a few times. V usage is TRBV3-1 and J usage is TRBJ2-1, with D tentatively TRBD2 (6 bases). This CDR3 is 14 amino acids long. The V end lost 3 bases, the J end lost 6 bases, and 12 bases lay between the germline ends. Germline V CDR1 and CDR2: LGHDT, YNNKEL (reference sequence). The CDR3: CASSHPGLFNEQFF. CDR3 DNA: TGTGCCAGCAGCCATCCGGGACTTTTCAATGAGCAGTTCTTC.

J is TRBJ2-5 and V is TRBV14, with D tentatively TRBD2 (6 bases). Germline V lookup: CDR1 SGHDN, CDR2 FVKESK. This CDR3 spans 17 amino acids. V lost 0 bases, J lost 1 base, and 15 bases lay in between. The CDR3 nucleotides read TGTGCCAGCAGCCAAGATCCGGGACTGAGTGTCCAAGAGACCCAGTACTTC. Its protein is CASSQDPGLSVQETQYF.

This clonotype has more than one count but fewer than ten. This chain links TRBV7-2 with TRBJ2-7; 10 bases fit TRBD2. This CDR3 is 16 amino acids long. CDR1 and CDR2 (germline): SGHTA, FQGNSA. Germline trimming cut 2 bases from V and 2 bases from J; bases unmatched to any gene: 6. The CDR3 bases are TGTGCCAGCAGCTTAAGACTAGCGGGCGGAGCCTACGAGCAGTACTTC. This encodes CASSLRLAGGAYEQYF.

This clonotype has just a few counts. CDR3 nucleotide sequence: TGTGCCAGCAGCTTAGATGGGTCTAGCACAGATACGCAGTATTTT. It encodes CASSLDGSSTDTQYF. The chain uses TRBV7-9 and TRBJ2-3; D is ambiguous. CDR3 length equals 15 residues. V lost 1 base and J lost 0, with 8 bases in between. Germline CDR1 is SEHNR and CDR2 is FQNEAQ (reference sequence). The whole variable domain, filled in from reference TRBV7-9 and TRBJ2-3, reads DTGVSQNPRHKITKRGQNVTFRCDPISEHNRLYWYRQTLGQGPEFLTYFQNEAQLEKSRLLSDRFSAERPKGSFSTLEIQRTEQGDSAMYLCASSLDGSSTDTQYFGPGTRLTVL.

This clonotype was observed a handful of times. The J gene is TRBJ1-5, the V gene TRBV6-1; a possible D gene is TRBD1 (5 bases). V was trimmed by 3 bases and J by 7 bases, leaving 16 bases between them. The germline V gene has CDR1 MNHNS and CDR2 SASEGT. The CDR3 spans 15 residues. CDR3 sequence reads: CASSDWGERKQPQHF. The CDR3 region has the DNA TGTGCCAGCAGTGATTGGGGGGAAAGGAAACAGCCCCAGCATTTT.

This clonotype was seen more than once but under ten times. This chain links TRBV9 with TRBJ1-2; D perhaps matches TRBD1 (5 bases). Germline CDR1 and CDR2: SGDLS and YYNGEE. Trimming pared 4 bases from V and 0 bases from J, leaving 19 bases between. The CDR3 has 17 amino acids. The CDR3 sequence: CASSPGPRLTANYGYTF. In DNA, the CDR3 is TGTGCCAGCAGCCCGGGACCGCGGCTAACCGCTAACTATGGCTACACCTTC.

The sample holds a few counts of this clonotype. This rearrangement joins TRBV12-5 to TRBJ1-3; tentative D call: TRBD1 (6 bases). V gave up 1 base and J gave up 4 bases, with 11 bases separating them. Germline V gene data show CDR1 as LGHNT and CDR2 as FRNRAP. This CDR3 is built from 15 residues. The DNA of the CDR3 is TGTGCTAGTGGTTTGGCCGGGACATCCGGAAACACCATATATTTT. This gives the protein CASGLAGTSGNTIYF.

V is TRBV11-2 and J is TRBJ2-1; weak D call: TRBD1 (5 bases). The CDR3 covers 15 residues. The V end was cut by 5 bases, the J end by 10 bases, with 21 bases between. Germline V CDR1 and CDR2: SGHAT, FQNNGV. The CDR3 sequence: CASSPTGHQQFEQFF. CDR3 DNA: TGTGCCAGCAGCCCGACCGGACACCAACAATTCGAGCAGTTCTTC.

The chain links TRBV24-1 to TRBJ2-1; TRBD2 matches at 10 bases. J lost 0 bases, V lost 5 bases, and 3 bases had no gene match. CDR1 is KGHDR and CDR2 is SFDVKD in the germline V gene. The CDR3 consists of 16 residues. The CDR3 region is CATSAASGSSYNEQFF. The CDR3 nucleotides are TGTGCCACCAGTGCCGCTAGCGGGAGCTCCTACAATGAGCAGTTCTTC.

This clonotype was counted only a few times. This chain links TRBV29-1 with TRBJ1-2, with D maybe TRBD1 (5 bases). Trimming took off 4 bases at V and 8 bases at J, with 17 bases between the two ends. This CDR3 has 13 residues. Germline assignment: CDR1 SQVTM and CDR2 ANQGSEA. The CDR3 bases are TGCAGCGTTGCAGAGAGAGGGGTTGGGGGCTACACCTTC. Residues: CSVAERGVGGYTF.

The rearrangement joins TRBV12-3 or TRBV12-4 to TRBJ2-3, with 8 nucleotides matching TRBD1. V lost 3 bases, J lost 1 base, and 0 bases stayed unmatched. This CDR3 contains 14 residues. CDR3 region: CASSLTGGTDTQYF. CDR3 coding DNA: TGTGCCAGCAGTTTGACAGGGGGCACAGATACGCAGTATTTT.

This clonotype showed up just a few times. This chain links TRBV12-3 or TRBV12-4 with TRBJ2-2; 7 nucleotides align to TRBD2. With 3 bases clipped from V and 4 bases from J, the junction kept 2 bases outside the gene matches. This CDR3 is 14 amino acids long. The CDR3 DNA reads TGTGCCAGCAGTTTGGGGGGGTTCACCGGGGAGCTGTTTTTT. This translates into CASSLGGFTGELFF.

This clonotype was counted between two and nine times. The J gene is TRBJ1-5, the V gene TRBV5-1, with D possibly being TRBD1 (6 bases). The CDR3 consists of 15 residues. CDR1 is SGHRS and CDR2 is YFSETQ in the germline V gene. Trimming removed 4 bases at V and 5 bases at J, with 16 bases between. The CDR3 loop is CASSLRGGRDQPQHF. CDR3 in DNA: TGCGCCAGCAGCCTCCGCGGGGGCCGGGATCAGCCCCAGCATTTT. The full variable domain, with the rest looked up from reference TRBV5-1 and TRBJ1-5, is KAGVTQTPRYLIKTRGQQVTLSCSPISGHRSVSWYQQTPGQGLQFLFEYFSETQRNKGNFPGRFSGRQFSNSRSEMNVSTLELGDSALYLCASSLRGGRDQPQHFGDGTRLSIL.

This clonotype was detected only a few times. This sequence joins TRBV11-2 and TRBJ2-1; D is possibly TRBD2 (5 bases). The CDR3 is 12 residues long. Germline V CDR1 and CDR2: SGHAT, FQNNGV. V was clipped by 1 base and J by 9 bases, with 7 bases between them. CDR3 coding DNA: TGTGCCAGCAGCTTAGGAGGGCCTGAGCAGTTCTTC. Translated, it gives CASSLGGPEQFF.

This clonotype was counted only a few times. V usage is TRBV12-3 or TRBV12-4 and J usage is TRBJ2-1; 12 bases match TRBD2. Trimming removed 3 bases from V and 5 bases from J; junction bases left unmatched: 8. The CDR3 length is 17 residues. CDR3 nucleotide sequence: TGTGCCAGCAGTTTGGGGGCTAGCGGGGGGGTAAACAATGAGCAGTTCTTC. This sequence encodes CASSLGASGGVNNEQFF.

This clonotype was seen many times. J is TRBJ2-1 and V is TRBV12-3 or TRBV12-4; a weak D match, TRBD1 (6 bases). V was trimmed by 7 bases and J by 8 bases, leaving 15 bases between them. The CDR3 contains 13 residues. This chain's CDR3 is CASTDKGVDEQFF. CDR3 coding DNA: TGTGCCAGCACCGATAAGGGGGTAGATGAGCAGTTCTTC.

The V gene is TRBV7-8, the J gene TRBJ2-1, with 10 bases that match TRBD2. The CDR3 extends over 19 amino acids. V shed 1 base, J shed 0 bases, and the junction held 9 bases outside the gene matches. Germline CDR1 reads SGHVS; CDR2 reads FQNEAQ. The CDR3 sequence: CASSLVTSGISSSYNEQFF. In DNA, the CDR3 is TGTGCCAGCAGCTTAGTCACTAGCGGGATTTCTAGCTCCTACAATGAGCAGTTCTTC.

The genes are TRBV7-2 and TRBJ2-7; D perhaps matches TRBD1 (7 bases). The germline V gene encodes CDR1 SGHTA and CDR2 FQGNSA. This CDR3 is 13 amino acids long. Trimming took 6 bases from V and 1 from J, leaving 10 bases between them. CDR3 sequence (DNA): TGTGCCAGCAGGGAGGGGGCTTCCTACGAGCAGTACTTC. Protein product: CASREGASYEQYF.